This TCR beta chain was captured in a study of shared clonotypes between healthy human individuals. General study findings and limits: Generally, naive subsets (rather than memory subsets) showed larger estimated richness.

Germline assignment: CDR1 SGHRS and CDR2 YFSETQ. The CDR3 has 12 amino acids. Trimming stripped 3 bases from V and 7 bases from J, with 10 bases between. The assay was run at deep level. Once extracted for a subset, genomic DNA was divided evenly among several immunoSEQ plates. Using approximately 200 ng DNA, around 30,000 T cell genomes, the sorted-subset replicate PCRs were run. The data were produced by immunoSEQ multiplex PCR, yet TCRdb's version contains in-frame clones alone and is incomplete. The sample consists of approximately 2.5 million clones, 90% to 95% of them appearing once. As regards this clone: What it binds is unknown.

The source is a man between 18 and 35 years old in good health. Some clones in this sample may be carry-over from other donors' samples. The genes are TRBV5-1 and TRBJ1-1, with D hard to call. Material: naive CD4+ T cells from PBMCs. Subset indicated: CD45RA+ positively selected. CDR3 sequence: CASSSLGNEAFF. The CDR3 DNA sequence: TGCGCCAGCAGCTCTCTAGGCAATGAAGCTTTCTTT. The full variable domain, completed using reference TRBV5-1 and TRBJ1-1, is KAGVTQTPRYLIKTRGQQVTLSCSPISGHRSVSWYQQTPGQGLQFLFEYFSETQRNKGNFPGRFSGRQFSNSRSEMNVSTLELGDSALYLCASSSLGNEAFFGQGTRLTVV.